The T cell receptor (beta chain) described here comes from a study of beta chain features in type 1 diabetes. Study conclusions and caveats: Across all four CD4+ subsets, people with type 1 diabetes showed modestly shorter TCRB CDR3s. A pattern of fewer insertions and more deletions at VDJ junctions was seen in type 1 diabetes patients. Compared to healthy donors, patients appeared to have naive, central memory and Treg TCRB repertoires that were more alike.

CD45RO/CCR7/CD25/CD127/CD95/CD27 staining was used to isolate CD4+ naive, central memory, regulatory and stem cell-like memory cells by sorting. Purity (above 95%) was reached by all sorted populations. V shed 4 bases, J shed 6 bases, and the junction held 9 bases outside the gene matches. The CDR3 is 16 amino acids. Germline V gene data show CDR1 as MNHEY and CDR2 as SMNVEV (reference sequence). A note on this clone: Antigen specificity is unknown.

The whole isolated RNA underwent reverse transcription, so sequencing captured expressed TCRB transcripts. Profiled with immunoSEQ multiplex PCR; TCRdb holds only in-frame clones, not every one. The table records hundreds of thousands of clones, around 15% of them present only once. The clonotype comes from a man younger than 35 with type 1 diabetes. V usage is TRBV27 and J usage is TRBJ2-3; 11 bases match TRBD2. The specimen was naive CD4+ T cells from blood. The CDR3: CASSSLGLAGRDTQYF. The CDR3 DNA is TGTGCCAGCAGTTCCCTCGGACTAGCGGGTAGGGATACGCAGTATTTT.